Each of the 2 T cell receptor beta chains below was sequenced from the same sample in a study of cytomegalovirus exposure and HLA in healthy donors. The PCR ran on 60 Vbeta and 13 Jbeta primers. Clones were sequenced by immunoSEQ multiplex PCR, and TCRdb holds only the in-frame ones, with some missing. The sample has 200,000 or so clones; 82% are singletons. The sample taken for sequencing was PBMCs. Receptor source: a boy between 2 and 10 years old in good health and CMV-seronegative.

V usage is TRBV6-1 and J usage is TRBJ1-2; tentative D call: TRBD1 (6 bases). Per the germline V gene, CDR1 is MNHNS and CDR2 is SASEGT. This CDR3 spans 14 amino acids. The ends were cut back, 1 base at V and 8 bases at J, with 14 bases in the middle. The CDR3 region is CASSEDRVLRGYTF. CDR3 sequence (DNA): TGTGCCAGCAGTGAAGACAGGGTCCTGCGCGGCTACACCTTC.

To note about this clone: Its ends do not fully match the called genes, so a read error is possible. The chain employs TRBV7-2 and TRBJ2-4; 7 nucleotides agree with TRBD2. Germline CDR1 reads SGHTA; CDR2 reads FQGNSA. CDR3 length: 15 amino acids. The chain's CDR3 is CASSSWGGSKNSQYF. The CDR3 nucleotides are TGTGCCAGCAGCTCCTGGGGGGGGAGCAAAAACAGTCAGTACTTC. The full variable domain, in which reference TRBV7-2 and TRBJ2-4 provide the parts outside the CDR3, is GAGVSQSPSNKVTEKGKDVELRCDPISGHTALYWYRQSLGQGLEFLIYFQGNSAPDKSGLPSDRFSAERTGGSVSTLTIQRTQQEDSAVYLCASSSWGGSKNSQYFGAGTRLSVL.